The 20 T cell receptor beta chains presented below share a single source sample, sequenced in a study of CD8 T cells in ankylosing spondylitis. Study-wide results and caveats: Made up of under ten highly homologous variants, a TCR beta motif appeared characteristic of ankylosing spondylitis blood.

No antigen has been identified for these receptors. TCRdb reanalysed the 5' RACE reads using MiXCR and keeps one entry per CDR3 protein. The profile shows approximately 540,000 distinct CDR3 sequences, roughly 13% of them singletons. Input material: blood, either unsorted or a sorted T cell fraction (not recorded which). These receptors were obtained from a male donor with ankylosing spondylitis.

This clonotype occurred many times. V and J are TRBV24-1 and TRBJ2-5, with 9 bases that match TRBD2. V gave up 1 base and J gave up 5 bases; unmatched junction bases: 7. The CDR3 length is 16 residues. Germline values: CDR1 KGHDR, CDR2 SFDVKD. The CDR3, as DNA: TGTGCCACCAGTGATTTATCAGCGGGAGGCGGGGAGACCCAGTACTTC. This sequence encodes CATSDLSAGGGETQYF.

This clonotype showed up just a few times. The chain joins TRBV15 to TRBJ2-1; D is unresolved. CDR1 and CDR2 from the germline V gene are LNHNV and YYDKDF (reference sequence). Trimming took 0 bases from V and 8 from J, leaving 14 bases between them. The CDR3 is 15 amino acids. The chain's CDR3 is CATSRDHTRRDEQFF. Written as DNA, the CDR3 is TGTGCCACCAGCAGAGATCATACCAGGAGAGATGAGCAGTTCTTC.

This clonotype was observed many times. The V and J genes are TRBV10-1 and TRBJ2-2, with 11 bases matching TRBD2. Trimming took 3 bases from V and 5 from J; bases not matched to a gene: 14. This CDR3 has 19 amino acids. CDR1 is WNHNN and CDR2 is SYGVQD in the germline V gene (reference sequence). CDR3 loop: CASSDTGTSGYQGTGELFF. For the CDR3, the DNA is TGCGCCAGCAGTGATACCGGGACTAGCGGTTACCAAGGGACCGGGGAGCTGTTTTTT.

The V and J genes are TRBV15 and TRBJ2-3, with 11 bases that match TRBD1. Germline loops: CDR1 LNHNV, CDR2 YYDKDF (reference sequence). V lost 7 bases to trimming and J lost 1 base; unmatched junction nucleotides: 13. CDR3 length: 18 amino acids. CDR3 nucleotide sequence: TGTGCCACCAAACCTCCTCCGGGACAGGGGGTGCGCACAGATACGCAGTATTTT. Translated, it gives CATKPPPGQGVRTDTQYF.

The genes are TRBV28 and TRBJ2-3; 12 bases fit TRBD2. Trimming removed 6 bases from V and 2 bases from J; junction bases left unmatched: 6. Germline CDR1 is MDHEN and CDR2 is SYDVKM. The CDR3 has 16 amino acids. The CDR3 bases are TGTGCCAGCAGGCGGACTAGCGGGGTCCCCACAGATACGCAGTATTTT. Protein: CASRRTSGVPTDTQYF.

The chain employs TRBV20-1 and TRBJ2-7; a weak D match, TRBD1 (6 bases). CDR3 size: 14 residues. Trimming took off 1 base at V and 0 bases at J, with 10 bases between the two ends. Germline lookup yields CDR1 DFQATT and CDR2 SNEGSKA (reference sequence). CDR3 in DNA: TGCAGTGCTAGAGTAGGGACAAACTCCTACGAGCAGTACTTC. This sequence encodes CSARVGTNSYEQYF.

This clonotype was seen many times. The rearrangement links TRBV20-1 to TRBJ2-1; D perhaps matches TRBD2 (6 bases). V lost 3 bases to trimming and J lost 4 bases, with 16 bases between them. The CDR3 has 15 residues. Germline CDR1 DFQATT, CDR2 SNEGSKA (reference sequence). The CDR3 DNA reads TGCAGTGCTAGTTCGGCGGCGGGAACTTACAATGAGCAGTTCTTC. Translating it yields CSASSAAGTYNEQFF.

This clonotype was detected only a few times. The chain recombines TRBV29-1 with TRBJ2-7; 9 bases match TRBD2. From germline, CDR1 is SQVTM and CDR2 ANQGSEA. Losses at the gene ends were 0 bases for V and 2 bases for J; bases not matched to a gene: 5. CDR3 length equals 15 residues. CDR3 coding DNA: TGCAGCGTTGAAGATCATAGCGGGGGACCCTACGAGCAGTACTTC. It codes for CSVEDHSGGPYEQYF.

There are a few counts of this clonotype. V usage is TRBV12-3 or TRBV12-4 and J usage is TRBJ1-5, with D tentatively TRBD1 (6 bases). The CDR3 extends over 14 amino acids. Deletions cut 3 bases from V and 3 bases from J, with 9 bases between. CDR3: CASSFQGINQPQHF. CDR3 in DNA: TGTGCCAGCAGTTTTCAGGGGATCAATCAGCCCCAGCATTTT.

V is TRBV9 and J is TRBJ2-1; D is undetermined. Germline V gene data show CDR1 as SGDLS and CDR2 as YYNGEE. The CDR3 runs to 15 residues. The germline V and J ends were trimmed by 4 bases and 6 bases, with 17 bases remaining between them. The CDR3 is CASSSPLGWTNEQFF. CDR3 DNA sequence: TGTGCCAGCAGCTCCCCCCTTGGTTGGACCAATGAGCAGTTCTTC.

The V call is TRBV5-4, the J call TRBJ2-7; 10 positions agree with TRBD2. After removal of 2 bases from V and 7 bases from J, the junction contained 9 bases not matched to a gene. The CDR3 has 15 amino acids. The germline gives CDR1 SGHNT, CDR2 YYREEE (reference sequence). The DNA for the CDR3 is TGTGCCAGCAGCTTCGGACTAGCGGAGTCAGGAGAGCAGTACGTC. It specifies CASSFGLAESGEQYV.

This clonotype appeared many times. The chain couples TRBV27 to TRBJ2-1; no definite D call. V lost 6 bases, J lost 10 bases, and 13 bases lay in between. Germline CDR1 and CDR2: MNHEY and SMNVEV (reference sequence). The CDR3 loop spans 12 amino acids. Here the CDR3 reads CASRGTTIEQFF. As DNA, the CDR3 is TGTGCCAGCAGGGGCACCACAATAGAGCAGTTCTTC.

The chain couples TRBV5-1 to TRBJ2-5, with 8 bases that match TRBD1. Germline values: CDR1 SGHRS, CDR2 YFSETQ. Unmatched junction bases numbered 11, after V lost 2 bases and J lost 5 bases. The CDR3 contains 16 residues. The CDR3 sequence is CASSFFQGALKETQYF. The CDR3 nucleotides read TGCGCCAGCAGCTTCTTTCAGGGGGCGCTTAAGGAGACCCAGTACTTC.

The chain employs TRBV19 and TRBJ1-1, with D maybe TRBD1 (6 bases). Trimming shortened V by 5 bases and J by 0 bases, and 16 bases separated the two germline ends. CDR3 size: 16 residues. CDR1 and CDR2 from the germline V gene are LNHDA and SQIVND (reference sequence). The CDR3 protein is CASSRWGTGLNTEAFF. CDR3 DNA: TGTGCCAGTAGTCGATGGGGCACAGGGTTGAACACTGAAGCTTTCTTT.

This clonotype was observed a handful of times. CDR3 loop: CSGRTGINEKLFF. In DNA form, the CDR3 reads TGCAGCGGACGGACAGGGATCAATGAAAAACTGTTTTTT. J is TRBJ1-4 and V is TRBV29-1; 8 bases align to TRBD1. The J segment lost 5 bases and the V segment lost 7 bases, leaving 6 bases of the junction unmatched. This CDR3 spans 13 amino acids. Germline V gene data show CDR1 as SQVTM and CDR2 as ANQGSEA.

This clonotype has only a few counts. The genes are TRBV4-1 and TRBJ1-1; D not certain. Between the trimmed V and J ends, which lost 0 bases and 4 bases, there was a span of 9 bases. The CDR3 has 14 amino acids. The germline V gene encodes CDR1 MGHRA and CDR2 YSYEKL. CDR3 residues: CASSQENRGTEAFF. Here the CDR3 DNA reads TGCGCCAGCAGCCAAGAAAATCGGGGCACTGAAGCTTTCTTT.

This clonotype was counted many times. The chain combines TRBV5-1 with TRBJ2-3; no firm D call. Trimming took 2 bases from V and 0 from J, leaving 7 bases between them. Germline values: CDR1 SGHRS, CDR2 YFSETQ. This CDR3 has 14 residues. The CDR3 sequence is CASSFKQSTDTQYF. The CDR3 DNA is TGCGCCAGCAGCTTTAAACAGAGCACAGATACGCAGTATTTT.

This clonotype appeared a few times. V gene TRBV12-5 combines with J gene TRBJ2-1, with 12 bases matching TRBD2. The length of the CDR3 is 18 residues. The V gene's germline CDR1 is LGHNT and CDR2 FRNRAP. The J segment lost 8 bases and the V segment lost 3 bases, leaving 14 bases of the junction unmatched. The CDR3 region is CASGFSLLTSGRLDEQFF. The CDR3 nucleotides are TGTGCTAGTGGTTTCTCCCTTTTGACTAGCGGGAGATTGGATGAGCAGTTCTTC.

J is TRBJ2-2 and V is TRBV6-2 or TRBV6-3; the D gene is possibly TRBD2 (5 bases). The V gene's germline CDR1 is MNHEY and CDR2 SVGEGT. The CDR3 is 16 amino acids. Trimming shortened V by 5 bases and J by 0 bases, and 13 bases separated the two germline ends. CDR3 loop: CASSPRGAANTGELFF. CDR3 sequence (DNA): TGTGCCAGCAGTCCCCGGGGAGCGGCGAACACCGGGGAGCTGTTTTTT.

The chain links TRBV28 to TRBJ2-2; no firm D call. Per the germline V gene, CDR1 is MDHEN and CDR2 is SYDVKM. The CDR3 totals 13 residues. Between the trimmed V and J ends, which lost 4 bases and 6 bases, there was a span of 9 bases. Here the CDR3 reads CASSSSQAGELFF. The CDR3 coding sequence is TGTGCCAGCAGTTCCAGCCAGGCCGGGGAGCTGTTTTTT.